This T cell receptor (beta chain) was documented in a study of blood T cell repertoires in COVID-19. Study summary: Sites across the United States, Italy and Spain contributed samples from acute and convalescent COVID-19. T cells, B-cell-depleted T cells, or PBMCs supplied cDNA or gDNA.

Unmatched junction bases numbered 6, after V lost 5 bases and J lost 0 bases. The CDR3 is made up of 15 amino acids. Germline V CDR1 and CDR2: MDHEN, SYDVKM. Profiling relied on immunoSEQ multiplex PCR, and the TCRdb table lists in-frame clones only, not all of them. Of roughly 200,000 clones listed, approximately 81% are singletons. The clonotype comes from a person aged 65-85 years with COVID-19, enrolled during active disease. Sequenced input: peripheral blood. The chain joins TRBV28 to TRBJ2-7, with 8 positions matching TRBD1. This CDR3 reads CASSTYRGVSYEQYF. As DNA, the CDR3 is TGTGCCAGCAGTACTTACAGGGGGGTCTCCTACGAGCAGTACTTC.